The 21 T cell receptor beta chains reported below all come from one sample, sequenced in a study of blood T cell repertoires in COVID-19. The table came from immunoSEQ multiplex PCR; TCRdb's copy has only in-frame clones and leaves some out. The sample records 100,000 to 150,000 clones, roughly 83% being singletons. The sequencing input was peripheral blood. Every receptor here comes from a woman in her 30s who had recovered from COVID-19.

V is TRBV24-1 and J is TRBJ2-1; TRBD2 aligns across 15 bases. CDR3 length: 15 residues. Unmatched junction bases numbered 4, after V lost 4 bases and J lost 10 bases. Per germline, CDR1 KGHDR and CDR2 SFDVKD. This chain's CDR3 is CATSDPGTSGREQFF. Written as DNA, the CDR3 is TGTGCCACCAGTGACCCCGGGACTAGCGGGAGGGAGCAGTTCTTC.

The gene calls are TRBV29-1 and TRBJ1-1, with 7 bases lining up with TRBD1. The CDR3 sequence is 15 residues long. Unmatched junction bases numbered 6, after V lost 0 bases and J lost 2 bases. Germline loops: CDR1 SQVTM, CDR2 ANQGSEA. The CDR3 DNA follows: TGCAGCGTTGAAGATCTATCAGGGGGAAACACTGAAGCTTTCTTT. The encoded protein is CSVEDLSGGNTEAFF. The variable domain in full, completed from reference TRBV29-1 and TRBJ1-1, reads SAVISQKPSRDICQRGTSLTIQCQVDSQVTMMFWYRQQPGQSLTLIATANQGSEATYESGFVIDKFPISRPNLTFSTLTVSNMSPEDSSIYLCSVEDLSGGNTEAFFGQGTRLTVV.

The rearrangement joins TRBV27 to TRBJ1-6, with D possibly being TRBD1 (6 bases). V was clipped by 2 bases and J by 5 bases, with 13 bases between them. CDR1 MNHEY and CDR2 SMNVEV come from the germline V gene (reference sequence). The CDR3 totals 16 residues. The DNA for the CDR3 is TGTGCCAGCAGTTTAAAGAGTCAGGGGAATAATTCACCCCTCCACTTT. It is translated as CASSLKSQGNNSPLHF.

The rearrangement links TRBV29-1 to TRBJ2-7; TRBD1 is a possible D gene (7 bases). Trimming took 6 bases from V and 5 from J, leaving 14 bases between them. Germline V gene data show CDR1 as SQVTM and CDR2 as ANQGSEA. The CDR3 length is 12 residues. CDR3 protein: CSVRRGEDEQYF. CDR3 in DNA: TGCAGCGTACGCAGGGGGGAAGACGAGCAGTACTTC.

CDR3 amino acids: CASRKTGVETQYF. The CDR3 DNA sequence: TGCGCCAGCAGAAAAACAGGGGTGGAGACCCAGTACTTC. This chain joins TRBV5-1 and TRBJ2-5; 7 nucleotides match TRBD1. CDR3 length: 13 amino acids. J lost 5 bases, V lost 5 bases, and 6 bases had no gene match. Germline CDR1 is SGHRS and CDR2 is YFSETQ.

CDR3 sequence (DNA): TGCGCCAGCAGTTCATCCGGACAGGGGAGTTCACCCCTCCACTTT. Translated, it gives CASSSSGQGSSPLHF. The gene calls are TRBV5-1 and TRBJ1-6; 9 bases match TRBD1. V lost 5 bases and J lost 9; bases outside the gene matches: 9. From germline, CDR1 is SGHRS and CDR2 YFSETQ. The CDR3 spans 15 residues.

The V call is TRBV2, the J call TRBJ2-7; possibly TRBD2 for D (6 bases). The ends were cut back, 11 bases at V and 1 base at J, with 15 bases in the middle. The CDR3 spans 13 residues. The germline V gene encodes CDR1 SNHLY and CDR2 FYNNEI. This CDR3 is CALRLASSYEQYF. CDR3 sequence (DNA): TGTGCCCTGCGGCTAGCGAGTTCCTACGAGCAGTACTTC.

V is TRBV7-8 and J is TRBJ1-1; a weak D match, TRBD1 (5 bases). There are 14 residues in the CDR3. CDR1 is SGHVS and CDR2 is FQNEAQ in the germline V gene. V was clipped by 1 base and J by 5 bases, with 11 bases between them. CDR3 sequence reads: CASSLGGAGTEAFF. For the CDR3, the DNA is TGTGCCAGCAGCTTAGGGGGCGCGGGGACTGAAGCTTTCTTT.

The rearrangement links TRBV6-5 to TRBJ1-3; D is unresolved. The CDR3 has 14 amino acids. Trimming removed 7 bases at V and 0 bases at J, with 10 bases between. The V gene's germline CDR1 is MNHEY and CDR2 SVGAGI. The CDR3, as DNA: TGTGCCAGCAAATTAACAGACTCTGGAAACACCATATATTTT. This encodes CASKLTDSGNTIYF.

The CDR3 DNA sequence: TGCGCCAGCAGCCCCTACTCACCGACGACTAGCGGGCAGGGGGAGACCCAGTACTTC. Translating gives CASSPYSPTTSGQGETQYF. The genes are TRBV5-1 and TRBJ2-5; 10 positions match TRBD2. Looked up from germline, CDR1 is SGHRS and CDR2 is YFSETQ. The CDR3 is 19 amino acids. The V and J ends lost 4 bases and 5 bases, in that order; junction bases with no gene match: 20.

The J gene is TRBJ1-4, the V gene TRBV5-1; 7 bases map to TRBD1. The CDR3 has 15 residues. Germline CDR1 reads SGHRS; CDR2 reads YFSETQ. Trimming removed 0 bases from V and 4 bases from J; junction bases left unmatched: 3. The CDR3 reads CASSLDGTVNEKLFF. CDR3 DNA sequence: TGCGCCAGCAGCTTGGACGGGACAGTTAATGAAAAACTGTTTTTT.

The chain carries TRBV28 and TRBJ1-2; TRBD1 is a possible D gene (5 bases). This CDR3 is built from 14 residues. Germline V gene sequence: CDR1 MDHEN, CDR2 SYDVKM. The germline V and J ends were trimmed by 3 bases and 5 bases, with 13 bases remaining between them. In DNA, the CDR3 is TGTGCCAGCAGTTTGGCGGGACCCACGTATGGCTACACCTTC. It codes for CASSLAGPTYGYTF.

The CDR3 coding sequence is TGTGCCAGCAGTGACCGACAGGGGAGGTTCGGTGAAAAACTGTTTTTT. Protein product: CASSDRQGRFGEKLFF. The chain couples TRBV2 to TRBJ1-4; TRBD1 matches at 8 bases. V lost 3 bases and J lost 7; bases outside the gene matches: 10. Germline V gives CDR1 SNHLY, CDR2 FYNNEI. The CDR3 has 16 amino acids.

The chain recombines TRBV10-3 with TRBJ2-7, with 10 bases aligning to TRBD1. The V gene's germline CDR1 is ENHRY and CDR2 SYGVKD. CDR3 length equals 14 residues. V trimming: 5 bases; J trimming: 4 bases; junction bases outside the gene matches: 5. The CDR3 reads CAISPPGQGYEQYF. For the CDR3, the DNA is TGTGCCATCAGTCCCCCGGGACAGGGGTACGAGCAGTACTTC.

CDR3 nucleotides: TGCGCCAGCAGCTTGGAACTAGCGGGGGCACGAACCTACAATGAGCAGTTCTTC. It yields the protein CASSLELAGARTYNEQFF. V is TRBV5-1 and J is TRBJ2-1; 11 nucleotides match TRBD2. CDR1 is SGHRS and CDR2 is YFSETQ in the germline V gene. V was clipped by 0 bases and J by 2 bases; unmatched bases: 7. The CDR3 runs to 18 residues.

The chain uses TRBV6-6 and TRBJ2-5; tentative D call: TRBD2 (7 bases). V shed 6 bases and J shed 2 bases, with 16 bases lying between them. Per the germline V gene, CDR1 is MNHNY and CDR2 is SVGAGI (reference sequence). This CDR3 contains 15 residues. The CDR3 sequence: CASSPTGGVQETQYF. The CDR3 region has the DNA TGTGCCAGCAGCCCAACGGGGGGCGTACAAGAGACCCAGTACTTC.

The chain is built from TRBV7-9 and TRBJ2-1; 7 bases are shared with TRBD1. The CDR3 has 16 residues. Germline V gene data show CDR1 as SEHNR and CDR2 as FQNEAQ (reference sequence). Trimming removed 5 bases from V and 5 bases from J; junction bases left unmatched: 12. The CDR3 DNA sequence: TGTGCCAGCAGCCCCTTCCTACCGGGGACAGACAATGAGCAGTTCTTC. This codes for CASSPFLPGTDNEQFF.

The gene calls are TRBV2 and TRBJ1-2; 7 bases agree with TRBD1. The CDR3 loop spans 16 amino acids. In germline, CDR1 is SNHLY, CDR2 FYNNEI. After removal of 3 bases from V and 1 base from J, the junction contained 8 bases not matched to a gene. CDR3 region: CASSEVAGQHNYGYTF. The CDR3 DNA reads TGTGCCAGCAGTGAGGTGGCGGGACAGCATAACTATGGCTACACCTTC.

V and J are TRBV7-2 and TRBJ2-1, with 12 bases lining up with TRBD2. This CDR3 comprises 15 residues. CDR1 is SGHTA and CDR2 is FQGNSA in the germline V gene. The junction had 8 bases not matched to a gene; V was cut back by 5 bases and J by 9 bases. The CDR3 is CASSPSLAGGGEQFF. The CDR3 DNA reads as TGTGCCAGCAGCCCCTCACTAGCGGGAGGTGGTGAGCAGTTCTTC.

This clone was picked up one time. This chain's CDR3 is CASSFPASSQGNEQFF. The DNA for the CDR3 is TGTGCCAGCAGTTTCCCTGCCTCCTCTCAGGGGAATGAGCAGTTCTTC. V is TRBV6-6 and J is TRBJ2-1; D possibly corresponds to TRBD1 (6 bases). The V gene's germline CDR1 is MNHNY and CDR2 SVGAGI (reference sequence). The length of the CDR3 is 16 residues. V shed 4 bases and J shed 7 bases, with 20 bases lying between them.

The chain is built from TRBV27 and TRBJ1-5; perhaps TRBD1 as D (6 bases). The ends were cut back, 6 bases at V and 6 bases at J, with 9 bases in the middle. This CDR3 contains 12 residues. From germline, CDR1 is MNHEY and CDR2 SMNVEV (reference sequence). The CDR3 sequence is CASRQGGQPQHF. CDR3 nucleotide sequence: TGTGCCAGCAGACAGGGTGGTCAGCCCCAGCATTTT.